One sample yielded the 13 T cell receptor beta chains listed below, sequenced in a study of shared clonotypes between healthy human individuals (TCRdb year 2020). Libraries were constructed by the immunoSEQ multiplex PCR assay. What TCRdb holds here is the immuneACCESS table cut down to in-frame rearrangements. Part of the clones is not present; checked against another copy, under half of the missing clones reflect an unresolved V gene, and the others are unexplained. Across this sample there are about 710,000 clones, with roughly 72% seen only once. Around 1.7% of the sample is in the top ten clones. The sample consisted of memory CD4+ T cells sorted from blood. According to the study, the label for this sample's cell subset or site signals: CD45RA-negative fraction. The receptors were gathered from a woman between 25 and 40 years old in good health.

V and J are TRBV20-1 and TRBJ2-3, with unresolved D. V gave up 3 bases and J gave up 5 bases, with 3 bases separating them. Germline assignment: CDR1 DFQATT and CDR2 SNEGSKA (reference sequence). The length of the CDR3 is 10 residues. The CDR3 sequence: CSASQDTQYF. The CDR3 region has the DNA TGCAGTGCTAGTCAAGATACGCAGTATTTT.

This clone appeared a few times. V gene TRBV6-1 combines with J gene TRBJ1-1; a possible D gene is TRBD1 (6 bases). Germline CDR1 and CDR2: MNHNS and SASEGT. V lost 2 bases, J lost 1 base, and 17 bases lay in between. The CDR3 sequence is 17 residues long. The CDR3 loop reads CASSEFGRGKRNTEAFF. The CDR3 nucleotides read TGTGCCAGCAGTGAATTTGGGAGGGGGAAGAGGAACACTGAAGCTTTCTTT.

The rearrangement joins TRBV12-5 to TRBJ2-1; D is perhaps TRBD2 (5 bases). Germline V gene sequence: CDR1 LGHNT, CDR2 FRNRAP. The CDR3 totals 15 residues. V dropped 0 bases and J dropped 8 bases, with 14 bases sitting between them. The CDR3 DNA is TGTGCTAGTGGTTTGGTAGTCGGGAATCCCGATGAGCAGTTCTTC. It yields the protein CASGLVVGNPDEQFF.

In DNA, the CDR3 is TGTGCCATCAGTGACCGGACAGGGGGCACTCGGGGTGGCTACACCTTC. As protein: CAISDRTGGTRGGYTF. This chain joins TRBV10-3 and TRBJ1-2; 11 bases match TRBD1. Looked up from germline, CDR1 is ENHRY and CDR2 is SYGVKD. V trimming: 3 bases; J trimming: 7 bases; junction bases outside the gene matches: 10. The CDR3 contains 16 residues.

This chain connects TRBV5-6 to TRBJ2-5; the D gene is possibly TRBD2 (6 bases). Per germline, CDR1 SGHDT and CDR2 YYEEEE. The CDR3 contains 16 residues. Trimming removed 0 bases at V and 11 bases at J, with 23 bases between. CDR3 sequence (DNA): TGTGCCAGCAGCTTGGCCCGGGGGACTTTTTTTCGTGGGCAGTACTTC. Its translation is CASSLARGTFFRGQYF.

The DNA of the CDR3 is TGTGCCAGCAGTTCCACGTACACGAGACATGAAAAACTGTTTTTT. Translating gives CASSSTYTRHEKLFF. V and J are TRBV27 and TRBJ1-4; D ambiguous. This CDR3 spans 15 amino acids. Germline lookup yields CDR1 MNHEY and CDR2 SMNVEV (reference sequence). V was clipped by 4 bases and J by 6 bases, with 15 bases between them.

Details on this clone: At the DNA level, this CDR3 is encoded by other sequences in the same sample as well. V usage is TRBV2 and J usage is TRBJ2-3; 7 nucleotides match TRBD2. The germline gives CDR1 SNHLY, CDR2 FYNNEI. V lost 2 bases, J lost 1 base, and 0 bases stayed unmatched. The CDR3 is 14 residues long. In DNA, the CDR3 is TGTGCCAGCAGTGAACTAGCGGGCACAGATACGCAGTATTTT. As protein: CASSELAGTDTQYF. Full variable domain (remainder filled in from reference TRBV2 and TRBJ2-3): EPEVTQTPSHQVTQMGQEVILRCVPISNHLYFYWYRQILGQKVEFLVSFYNNEISEKSEIFDDQFSVERPDGSNFTLKIRSTKLEDSAMYFCASSELAGTDTQYFGPGTRLTVL.

CDR3 nucleotides: TGTGCCAGCAGCCCTGGACAGGGGTCAGATACGCAGTATTTT. Protein: CASSPGQGSDTQYF. The V call is TRBV6-4, the J call TRBJ2-3, with 9 nucleotides matching TRBD1. V dropped 6 bases and J dropped 4; count of bases not matched to a gene: 5. The germline CDR1 and CDR2 sequences are MRHNA and SNTAGT. CDR3 length: 14 residues.

The CDR3 DNA follows: TGTGCCAGCAGCGATAGACAGGGGGCCTACGATACGCAGTATTTT. Translating it yields CASSDRQGAYDTQYF. This chain connects TRBV2 to TRBJ2-3; 10 bases match TRBD1. The CDR3 sequence is 15 residues long. The V segment lost 6 bases and the J segment 6 bases; nucleotides outside the gene matches: 9. Germline lookup yields CDR1 SNHLY and CDR2 FYNNEI.

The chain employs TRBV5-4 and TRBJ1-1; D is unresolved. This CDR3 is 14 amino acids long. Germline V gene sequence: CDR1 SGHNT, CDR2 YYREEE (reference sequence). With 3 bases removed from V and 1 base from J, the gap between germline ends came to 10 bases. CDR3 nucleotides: TGTGCCAGCAGCTCCCACCCCTCGAACACTGAAGCTTTCTTT. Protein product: CASSSHPSNTEAFF.

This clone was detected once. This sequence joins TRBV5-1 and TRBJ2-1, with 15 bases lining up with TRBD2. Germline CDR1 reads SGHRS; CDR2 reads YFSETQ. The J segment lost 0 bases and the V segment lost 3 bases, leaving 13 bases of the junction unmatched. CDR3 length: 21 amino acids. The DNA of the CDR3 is TGCGCCAGCAGCTCCAGGGGACTAGCGGGAGGCAGGGTGGGCTCCTACAATGAGCAGTTCTTC. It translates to CASSSRGLAGGRVGSYNEQFF.

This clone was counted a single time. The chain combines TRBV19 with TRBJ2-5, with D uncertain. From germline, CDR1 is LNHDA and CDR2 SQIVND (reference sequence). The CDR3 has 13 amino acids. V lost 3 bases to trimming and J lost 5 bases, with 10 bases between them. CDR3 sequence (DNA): TGTGCCAGTAGTATCGGGTTGGAGGAGACCCAGTACTTC. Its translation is CASSIGLEETQYF.

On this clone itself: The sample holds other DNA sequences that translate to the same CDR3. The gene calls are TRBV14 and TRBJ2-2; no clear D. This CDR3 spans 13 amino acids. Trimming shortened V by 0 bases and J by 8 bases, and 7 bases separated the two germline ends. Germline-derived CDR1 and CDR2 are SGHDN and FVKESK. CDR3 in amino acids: CASSQDLAGELFF. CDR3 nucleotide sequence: TGTGCCAGCAGCCAAGATTTAGCAGGGGAGCTGTTTTTT.